This T cell receptor beta chain came from a study of T-cell reconstitution after alpha-beta-depleted transplantation in children. V lost 6 bases, J lost 2 bases, and 11 bases lay in between. The germline V gene encodes CDR1 MDHEN and CDR2 SYDVKM. CDR3 length equals 13 residues. TCRbeta library preparation incorporated unique molecular identifiers. MiXCR was run by TCRdb on the PCR reads, yielding one entry per CDR3 protein. This table holds fewer than 700,000 distinct CDR3 sequences, 23% found once. Material: PBMCs, mostly from graft donor cells, obtained 360 days after TCRalphabeta/CD19-depleted stem cell transplant. The sequence was collected from a boy under three years old who had a stem cell transplant for acute myeloid leukemia, so the T cells may come from the graft donor. J is TRBJ2-7 and V is TRBV28; the D is unclear. CDR3 sequence reads: CASSQAFPYEQYF. The CDR3 DNA reads as TGTGCCAGCAGCCAGGCGTTTCCCTACGAGCAGTACTTC. The full variable domain, in which reference TRBV28 and TRBJ2-7 provide the parts outside the CDR3, is DVKVTQSSRYLVKRTGEKVFLECVQDMDHENMFWYRQDPGLGLRLIYFSYDVKMKEKGDIPEGYSVSREKKERFSLILESASTNQTSMYLCASSQAFPYEQYFGPGTRLTVT.